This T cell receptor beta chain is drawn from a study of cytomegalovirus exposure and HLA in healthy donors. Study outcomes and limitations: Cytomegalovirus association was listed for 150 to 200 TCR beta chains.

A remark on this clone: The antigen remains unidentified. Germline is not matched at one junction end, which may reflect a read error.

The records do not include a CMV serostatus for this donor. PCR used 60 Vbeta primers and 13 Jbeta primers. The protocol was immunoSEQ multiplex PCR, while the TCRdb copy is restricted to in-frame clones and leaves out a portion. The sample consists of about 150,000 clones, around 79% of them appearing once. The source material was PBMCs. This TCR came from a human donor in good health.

DNA of the CDR3: TGTTCCAGCAGCTTAGCGGATACGGGACAGGGCTTGAATGGCTACACCTTC. Its translation: CSSSLADTGQGLNGYTF. The chain recombines TRBV7-9 with TRBJ1-2; 9 positions agree with TRBD1. CDR1 SEHNR and CDR2 FQNEAQ come from the germline V gene (reference sequence). This CDR3 spans 17 amino acids.